This T cell receptor (beta chain) was retrieved from a study of T-cell memory formation after mild COVID-19. Study findings and constraints: Contracting clones from day 15 to 85 showed balanced CD4/CD8; later expanders favored CD4+. Contracting CD4+ clones sat mainly in CM and EM; CD8+ in EMRA.

TCRdb re-derived calls from the 5' RACE reads in MiXCR, one entry per CDR3 protein. In the table there are 300,000 to 400,000 distinct CDR3 sequences, roughly 20% of which are singletons. The germline CDR1 and CDR2 sequences are MGHRA and YSYEKL. The CDR3 has 15 amino acids. V was cut by 4 bases and J by 5 bases, with 15 bases left in between. A note on this clonotype: Antigen specificity is unknown.

This chain links TRBV4-1 with TRBJ2-1, with D possibly TRBD1 on 6 matching bases. The clonotype comes from an adult woman who had mild COVID-19 (a few samples of this study predate the infection). Cell type and time point are not known. Material: PBMCs or a T cell subset sorted from them (not recorded which). The CDR3 nucleotides read TGCGCCAGCAGCCGGACAGCCGAATATCACAATGAGCAGTTCTTC. Encoded protein: CASSRTAEYHNEQFF.